In its sample, the clone carrying this T cell receptor beta chain was seen a few times. MiXCR was run by TCRdb on the RT-PCR reads, yielding one entry per CDR3 protein. Of almost 700,000 distinct CDR3 sequences listed, approximately 15% are singletons. The receptor was derived from a female donor in good health, serving as a healthy control. The material sequenced was memory CD4+ T cells from blood.

This CDR3 reads CASSLSGIIDNEQFF. The CDR3 nucleotides are TGCGCCAGCAGTCTTAGCGGGATTATCGACAATGAGCAGTTCTTC. This sequence joins TRBV5-1 and TRBJ2-1, with 8 bases fitting TRBD2. Trimming at V came to 5 bases and at J to 5 bases, leaving 9 bases not matched to a gene. The germline CDR1 and CDR2 sequences are SGHRS and YFSETQ. CDR3 length equals 15 residues. The full variable domain, in which reference TRBV5-1 and TRBJ2-1 provide the parts outside the CDR3, is KAGVTQTPRYLIKTRGQQVTLSCSPISGHRSVSWYQQTPGQGLQFLFEYFSETQRNKGNFPGRFSGRQFSNSRSEMNVSTLELGDSALYLCASSLSGIIDNEQFFGPGTRLTVL.